This T cell receptor beta chain was sequenced during a study of OX40 agonist ivuxolimab in advanced cancers. As for the study in general: Ivuxolimab doses were 0.01, 0.1, 0.3, 1.5, 3 or 10 mg/kg every 2 weeks.

Study-level findings and limits: Circulating CD4+ and CD8+ T cells showed clonal expansion by week 6 at 0.1 to 3.0 mg/kg.

The table came from immunoSEQ multiplex PCR; TCRdb's copy has only in-frame clones and leaves some out. The sample lists some 25,000 clones; about 85% were seen once. CDR1 is MNHNS and CDR2 is SASEGT in the germline V gene. This CDR3 has 17 residues. V gave up 4 bases and J gave up 9 bases; unmatched junction bases: 17. Points on this clone: Its antigen is undetermined.

Sampling of blood occurred at baseline, cycle 4 day 1, and cycle 7 day 1. Sequencing used CD4+ or CD8+ T cells sorted from blood, obtained in a trial of the OX40 agonist ivuxolimab. This sequence originates from an adult with an advanced solid tumor such as melanoma, head and neck, liver or kidney cancer. The chain uses TRBV6-1 and TRBJ1-5; 8 bases are shared with TRBD1. CDR3 amino acids: CASSAGRAGGFLRPQHF. DNA for the CDR3: TGTGCCAGCAGTGCCGGGAGGGCAGGGGGCTTCCTTCGGCCCCAGCATTTT.